The rows below give T cell receptor beta chains drawn from one sample of a study of shared clonotypes between healthy human individuals. Only in-frame clones appear in the TCRdb table, and some are missing; sequencing was by immunoSEQ multiplex PCR. The sample carries approximately 250,000 clones, about 69% recorded once. The sequencing sample was made of memory CD4+ T cells sorted from blood. The receptors here all came from a man younger than 40 in good health. CDR3s include the opening cysteine and the closing phenylalanine or tryptophan. A D gene is named only where the DNA matches it firmly. Part of the rows lack a size; the others show once, few, many or a class for expanded clones.

CDR3 protein	CDR3 DNA	D gene	clone size	V gene	J gene
CASRPQAEAFF	TGTGCCAGCAGGCCCCAGGCTGAAGCTTTCTTT	-	few	TRBV2	TRBJ1-1
CASSRDYSSTDTQYF	TGTGCCAGCAGCCGGGACTACTCTAGCACAGATACGCAGTATTTT	TRBD2	-	TRBV7-9	TRBJ2-3
CASSLEAEGYTF	TGTGCCAGCAGCTTGGAGGCAGAAGGCTACACCTTC	-	few	TRBV5-6	TRBJ1-2
CASSRQGIITGELFF	TGCGCCAGCAGCCGACAGGGAATAATCACCGGGGAGCTGTTTTTT	TRBD1	-	TRBV5-1	TRBJ2-2
CASYSGTPRVNEQFF	TGCGCCAGTTATTCCGGGACTCCGAGGGTCAATGAGCAGTTCTTC	-	once	TRBV5-1	TRBJ2-1
CASGALYEQYF	TGTGCCAGCGGGGCCCTCTACGAGCAGTACTTC	-	few	TRBV28	TRBJ2-7
CAIQGAGNEQFF	TGCGCCATCCAGGGGGCGGGCAATGAGCAGTTCTTC	TRBD1	-	TRBV10-1	TRBJ2-1
CASSPFIGPYF	TGTGCCAGCAGCCCCTTCATAGGACCGTACTTC	-	-	TRBV7-9	TRBJ2-7
CASSPGPHYGYTF	TGTGCCAGCAGCCCGGGACCTCACTATGGCTACACCTTC	-	-	TRBV7-2	TRBJ1-2
CASSPGTGLRETQYF	TGTGCCAGCAGCCCGGGGACCGGTTTGCGGGAGACCCAGTACTTC	-	few	TRBV11-2	TRBJ2-5
CASSGNSGGGETQYF	TGTGCCAGCAGTGGTAATAGCGGAGGGGGGGAGACCCAGTACTTC	-	-	TRBV6-1	TRBJ2-5
CASSLGLAGGSSSYEQYF	TGTGCCAGCAGTTTAGGATTAGCGGGAGGGTCGAGCTCCTACGAGCAGTACTTC	TRBD2	-	TRBV27	TRBJ2-7
CASSLDKYNEQFF	TGTGCCAGCAGTTTGGATAAATACAATGAGCAGTTCTTC	-	-	TRBV27	TRBJ2-1
CASSMTGPEETQYF	TGTGCCAGCTCGATGACAGGGCCCGAAGAGACCCAGTACTTC	TRBD1	few	TRBV18	TRBJ2-5
CAINPGTGSQETQYF	TGTGCCATCAATCCCGGGACAGGGTCTCAAGAGACCCAGTACTTC	TRBD1	-	TRBV10-3	TRBJ2-5
CASSLEGRTDTQYF	TGTGCCAGCAGCTTGGAGGGGCGCACAGATACGCAGTATTTT	-	-	TRBV5-5	TRBJ2-3